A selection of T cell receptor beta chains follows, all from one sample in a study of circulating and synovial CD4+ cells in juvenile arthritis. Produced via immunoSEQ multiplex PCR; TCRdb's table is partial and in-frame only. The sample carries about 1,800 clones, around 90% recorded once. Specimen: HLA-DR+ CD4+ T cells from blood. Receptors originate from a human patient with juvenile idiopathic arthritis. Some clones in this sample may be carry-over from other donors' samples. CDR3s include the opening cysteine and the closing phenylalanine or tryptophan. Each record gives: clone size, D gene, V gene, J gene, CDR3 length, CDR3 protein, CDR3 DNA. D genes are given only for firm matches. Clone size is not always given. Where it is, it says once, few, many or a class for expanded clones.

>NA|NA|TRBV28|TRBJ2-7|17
CASSPPWRGLMSYEQYF
TGTGCCAGCAGTCCCCCTTGGAGGGGGCTTATGTCCTACGAGCAGTACTTC
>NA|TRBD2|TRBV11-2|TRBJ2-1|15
CASSLDSGGANEQFF
TGTGCCAGCAGCTTAGATAGCGGGGGGGCCAATGAGCAGTTCTTC
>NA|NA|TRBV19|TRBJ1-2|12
CASSGTAYGYTF
TGTGCCAGTAGTGGTACAGCCTATGGCTACACCTTC
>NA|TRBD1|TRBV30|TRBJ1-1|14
CAWTYRDRATEAFF
TGTGCCTGGACATACCGGGACAGGGCCACCGAAGCTTTCTTT
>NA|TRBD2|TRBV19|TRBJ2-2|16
CASSLGTSAYTGELFF
TGTGCCAGTAGTTTAGGGACTAGCGCGTACACCGGGGAGCTGTTTTTT
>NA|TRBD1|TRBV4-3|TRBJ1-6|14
CASSRQGDNSPLHF
TGCGCCAGCAGCCGACAGGGGGATAATTCACCCCTCCACTTT
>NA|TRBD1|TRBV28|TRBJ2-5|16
CASSLLIRDREETQYF
TGTGCCAGCAGCCTACTTATCAGGGACAGGGAAGAGACCCAGTACTTC
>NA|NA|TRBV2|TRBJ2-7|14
CATTTGAGRYEQYF
TGTGCCACCACGACGGGAGCAGGTCGCTACGAGCAGTACTTC
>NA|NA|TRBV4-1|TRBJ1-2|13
CASSQDGAGPYTF
TGCGCCAGCAGCCAAGATGGGGCAGGGCCTTACACCTTC
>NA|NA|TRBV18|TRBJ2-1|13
CASNEFSYNEQFF
TGTGCCAGCAATGAGTTCTCCTACAATGAGCAGTTCTTC
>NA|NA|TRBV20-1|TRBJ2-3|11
CSASRGDTQYF
TGCAGTGCTAGCAGAGGGGATACGCAGTATTTT
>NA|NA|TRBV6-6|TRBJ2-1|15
CASSYELGSYNEQFF
TGTGCCAGCAGTTACGAACTTGGCTCCTACAATGAGCAGTTCTTC
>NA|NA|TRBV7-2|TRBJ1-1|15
CASSLAWGLNTEAFF
TGTGCCAGCAGCTTAGCTTGGGGCCTGAACACTGAAGCTTTCTTC
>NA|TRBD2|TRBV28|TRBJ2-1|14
CASGGGAFDNEQFF
TGTGCCAGCGGGGGAGGGGCCTTCGACAATGAGCAGTTCTTC
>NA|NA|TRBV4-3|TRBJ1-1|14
CASSQVVNNGEAFF
TGCGCCAGCAGCCAAGTAGTCAATAACGGTGAAGCTTTCTTT
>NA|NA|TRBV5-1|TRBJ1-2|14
CASSLVQGNYGYTF
TGCGCCAGCAGCTTGGTTCAGGGAAACTATGGCTACACCTTC
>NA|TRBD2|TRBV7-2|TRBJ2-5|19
CASSLRRSSGTLRQETQYF
TGTGCCAGCAGCTTACGCCGTTCTAGCGGGACCTTGAGGCAGGAGACCCAGTACTTC
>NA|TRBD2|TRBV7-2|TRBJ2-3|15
CASSFLAGGTDTQYF
TGTGCCAGCAGCTTTCTAGCGGGGGGCACAGATACGCAGTATTTT
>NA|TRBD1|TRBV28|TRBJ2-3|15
CASSPGTGFIDTQYF
TGTGCCAGCAGTCCCGGGACAGGGTTTATAGATACGCAGTATTTT
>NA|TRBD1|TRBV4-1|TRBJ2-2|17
CASSQDFGTANTGELFF
TGCGCCAGCAGCCAAGATTTCGGGACAGCGAACACCGGGGAGCTGTTTTTT
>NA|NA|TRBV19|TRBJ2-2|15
CASSLPYEGGGELFF
TGTGCCAGTAGTCTCCCATATGAGGGCGGGGGGGAGCTGTTTTTT
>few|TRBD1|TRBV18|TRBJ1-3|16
CASSPTGTGVGNTIYF
TGTGCCAGCTCACCTACCGGGACAGGAGTTGGAAACACCATATATTTT